One sample yielded the 9 T cell receptor beta chains listed below, sequenced in a study of patients and donors after allogeneic stem cell transplantation. TCRdb re-called the RT-PCR reads with MiXCR, one entry per CDR3 protein. The sample has 900,000 to 1,000,000 distinct CDR3 sequences; 18% are singletons. Sequencing input: blood, either unsorted or a sorted T cell fraction (not recorded which). The receptors here all came from a human donor who was either an allogeneic HSCT recipient or a stem cell or donor lymphocyte infusion donor (not recorded which). It is not recorded whose cells these are; they may come from a transplant donor.

This clonotype was detected only a few times. This chain links TRBV20-1 with TRBJ2-4; the D gene is possibly TRBD2 (5 bases). This CDR3 spans 12 amino acids. Germline V CDR1 and CDR2: DFQATT, SNEGSKA (reference sequence). Trimming took 7 bases from V and 4 from J, leaving 11 bases between them. CDR3 sequence reads: CSGASGKNIQYF. The CDR3, as DNA: TGCAGTGGTGCGAGCGGTAAAAACATTCAGTACTTC.

The chain uses TRBV12-5 and TRBJ2-1, with 8 positions matching TRBD2. CDR1 LGHNT and CDR2 FRNRAP come from the germline V gene. The ends lost 0 bases at V and 4 bases at J; junction bases unmatched: 17. CDR3 length: 20 amino acids. The CDR3 region has the DNA TGTGCTAGTGGTTTGGTAACAACGGGAGGGGTTGTTTTCGAGTACAATGAGCAGTTCTTC. This codes for CASGLVTTGGVVFEYNEQFF.

This clonotype occurred a few times. The rearrangement uses TRBV24-1 and TRBJ2-7; TRBD1 matches at 11 bases. This CDR3 contains 15 residues. Trimming at V came to 4 bases and at J to 7 bases, leaving 8 bases not matched to a gene. Germline lookup yields CDR1 KGHDR and CDR2 SFDVKD. CDR3 bases: TGTGCCACCAGTGACCCCGGACAGGGGGCGGGAGAGCAGTACTTC. The encoded protein is CATSDPGQGAGEQYF.

A few counts support this clonotype. This sequence joins TRBV7-3 and TRBJ1-6; D is possibly TRBD1 (5 bases). The CDR3 totals 15 residues. Trimming took 0 bases from V and 6 from J, leaving 9 bases between them. Germline CDR1 SGHTA, CDR2 FQGTGA. In DNA form, the CDR3 reads TGTGCCAGCAGCTTAACCGAGGGGACTAATTCACCCCTCCACTTT. This encodes CASSLTEGTNSPLHF. Using reference TRBV7-3 and TRBJ1-6 for the parts outside the CDR3, the full variable domain is GAGVSQTPSNKVTEKGKYVELRCDPISGHTALYWYRQSLGQGPEFLIYFQGTGAADDSGLPNDRFFAVRPEGSVSTLKIQRTERGDSAVYLCASSLTEGTNSPLHFGNGTRLTVT.

This clonotype was observed a few times. J is TRBJ1-2 and V is TRBV27, with D tentatively TRBD1 (6 bases). The CDR3 loop spans 13 amino acids. V lost 5 bases, J lost 8 bases, and 15 bases lay in between. CDR1 is MNHEY, CDR2 SMNVEV, per germline (reference sequence). CDR3 region: CASSTRTASGYTF. CDR3 bases: TGTGCCAGCAGTACCCGGACAGCTTCGGGCTACACCTTC.

The chain uses TRBV12-3 or TRBV12-4 and TRBJ2-7; a weak D match, TRBD1 (5 bases). This CDR3 spans 13 amino acids. Trimming shortened V by 4 bases and J by 3 bases, and 10 bases separated the two germline ends. Written as DNA, the CDR3 is TGTGCCAGCAGTTCCAGGGCCAACTACGAGCAGTACTTC. Amino acid sequence: CASSSRANYEQYF.

This chain joins TRBV11-2 and TRBJ1-1; D is unclear. Germline V CDR1 and CDR2: SGHAT, FQNNGV. The CDR3 is 16 residues long. V was shortened by 5 bases and J by 4 bases, with 20 bases between the two germline ends. CDR3 in DNA: TGTGCCAGCAGCCCACAACGTCCGCGGGGAGGCACTGAAGCTTTCTTT. It yields the protein CASSPQRPRGGTEAFF.

The chain has TRBV7-3 and TRBJ2-1; D gene unclear. The V gene lost 2 bases and the J gene lost 5 bases, with 10 bases spanning the gap. The CDR3 has 14 amino acids. Germline values: CDR1 SGHTA, CDR2 FQGTGA. This CDR3 is CASSLGDKHNEQFF. The DNA of the CDR3 is TGTGCCAGCAGCTTAGGAGACAAGCACAATGAGCAGTTCTTC.

This rearrangement joins TRBV5-1 to TRBJ2-4; weak D call: TRBD1 (6 bases). The CDR3 has 12 amino acids. Germline CDR1 reads SGHRS; CDR2 reads YFSETQ. The V end was cut by 4 bases, the J end by 13 bases, with 15 bases between. CDR3 nucleotides: TGCGCCAGCAGCGAACCCCCCGGACAGCAGTACTTC. This translates into CASSEPPGQQYF. The full variable domain, with the rest looked up from reference TRBV5-1 and TRBJ2-4, is KAGVTQTPRYLIKTRGQQVTLSCSPISGHRSVSWYQQTPGQGLQFLFEYFSETQRNKGNFPGRFSGRQFSNSRSEMNVSTLELGDSALYLCASSEPPGQQYFGAGTRLSVL.